Listed below are T cell receptor beta chains from one sample, sequenced in a study of blood T cell repertoires in COVID-19. Sequenced by immunoSEQ multiplex PCR; TCRdb stores in-frame clones only, minus some. Among tens of thousands of clones listed, roughly 89% were seen once. Sequenced sample: peripheral blood. These receptors all stem from a human donor in a cohort sampled during active COVID-19. Each CDR3 is given with its conserved first and last residue. Fields, in order: D gene, clone size, J gene, V gene, CDR3 protein, CDR3 DNA. A D gene is named only where the DNA matches it firmly. The listing skips clone size in some rows; elsewhere it reads once, few, many or a size class.

>TRBD2|.|TRBJ2-1|TRBV28
CASRISGLAGLNNEQFF
TGTGCCAGCAGGATCTCTGGACTAGCGGGATTAAACAATGAGCAGTTCTTC
>.|.|TRBJ1-5|TRBV1
CTSSPTGTGIRVQPQHF
TGCACCAGCAGCCCGACAGGGACTGGCATAAGGGTTCAGCCCCAGCATTTT
>.|.|TRBJ1-5|TRBV2
CASSGSGQPQHF
TGTGCCAGCAGTGGTTCAGGTCAGCCCCAGCATTTT
>.|.|TRBJ1-2|TRBV4-1
CASSPGRRSGNGYTF
TGCGCCAGCAGCCCCGGTAGACGGTCGGGGAATGGCTACACCTTC
>.|.|TRBJ2-2|TRBV5-1
CASSPEGGELFF
TGCGCCAGCAGCCCGGAGGGCGGGGAGCTGTTTTTT
>.|.|TRBJ2-3|TRBV21-1
CASSTRDRSSTDTQYF
TGTGCCAGCAGCACTCGGGACAGATCTAGCACAGATACGCAGTATTTT
>.|few|TRBJ1-2|TRBV7-2
CASSLVSGAGKPYGYTF
TGTGCCAGCAGCTTAGTGTCTGGGGCAGGGAAACCCTATGGCTACACCTTC
>TRBD1|.|TRBJ1-2|TRBV12-3/TRBV12-4
CASRRQGTGYTF
TGTGCCAGCAGGAGACAGGGAACTGGCTACACCTTC
>TRBD1|.|TRBJ1-1|TRBV27
CASSLGTGPNTEAFF
TGTGCCAGCAGTTTAGGGACAGGACCGAACACTGAAGCTTTCTTT
>.|.|TRBJ1-6|TRBV2
CASSVGRDFGSPLHF
TGTGCCAGCAGTGTGGGCAGGGACTTTGGATCACCCCTCCACTTT
>TRBD2|.|TRBJ2-5|TRBV15
CATSREVVAGGRTGGTQYF
TGTGCCACCAGCAGAGAGGTGGTAGCGGGGGGCCGGACAGGTGGGACCCAGTACTTC
>.|.|TRBJ1-2|TRBV6-6
CASSYSRQAYGYTF
TGTGCCAGCAGTTACTCGAGACAGGCCTATGGCTACACCTTC
>.|.|TRBJ2-5|TRBV6-1
CASSITRTQYF
TGTGCCAGCTCAATCACAAGGACCCAGTACTTC
>TRBD1|.|TRBJ2-5|TRBV5-6
CASSLGGQGQETQYF
TGTGCCAGCAGCTTGGGTGGACAGGGGCAAGAGACCCAGTACTTC
>TRBD2|.|TRBJ2-5|TRBV7-7
CASRTTPGLAGGQRETQYF
TGTGCTAGCAGGACAACGCCGGGACTAGCGGGGGGGCAGCGGGAGACCCAGTACTTC
>TRBD1|.|TRBJ1-2|TRBV19
CASTLGGGQIAPNYGYTF
TGTGCCAGTACCCTAGGAGGGGGACAGATCGCGCCTAACTATGGCTACACCTTC
>TRBD2|.|TRBJ2-5|TRBV9
CASSPGLAGGNRETQYF
TGTGCCAGCAGCCCCGGACTAGCGGGTGGGAATAGGGAGACCCAGTACTTC
>TRBD1|.|TRBJ1-2|TRBV27
CASSSRTGTGGSGYTF
TGTGCCAGCAGCAGTCGAACCGGGACAGGGGGGAGTGGCTACACCTTC
>TRBD2|.|TRBJ2-1|TRBV7-8
CASSLRTSGRANNEQFF
TGTGCCAGCAGCTTAAGGACTAGCGGGAGGGCAAACAATGAGCAGTTCTTC
>.|once|TRBJ1-2|TRBV10-3
CAISDAGNYGYTF
TGTGCCATCAGTGATGCCGGGAACTATGGCTACACCTTC
>.|.|TRBJ1-1|TRBV10-3
CAISESGDTEAFF
TGTGCCATCAGTGAGTCAGGGGACACTGAAGCTTTCTTT
>TRBD2|.|TRBJ2-1|TRBV19
CASTPSGRNEQFF
TGTGCCAGTACGCCTAGCGGGAGAAATGAGCAGTTCTTC
>TRBD1|.|TRBJ1-3|TRBV7-9
CASRQQGAGNTIYF
TGTGCCAGCAGACAGCAGGGGGCTGGAAACACCATATATTTT
>TRBD1|.|TRBJ1-6|TRBV6-1
CASSELDRGRSPLHF
TGTGCCAGCAGTGAGTTGGACAGGGGGAGGTCACCCCTCCACTTT
>.|once|TRBJ2-7|TRBV12-3/TRBV12-4
CASISSPRGTKYF
TGTGCCAGCATATCATCCCCCAGGGGCACAAAGTACTTC
>TRBD1|.|TRBJ2-7|TRBV27
CASSPLWDRDYEQYF
TGTGCCAGCAGTCCCTTATGGGACAGGGACTACGAGCAGTACTTC
>TRBD2|.|TRBJ2-5|TRBV19
CASSIDFPQGRGAQETQYF
TGTGCCAGTAGTATAGATTTCCCCCAGGGGCGGGGGGCCCAAGAGACCCAGTACTTC
>.|.|TRBJ2-3|TRBV10-2
CASSGRVTDTQYF
TGCGCCAGCTCGGGTCGGGTCACAGATACGCAGTATTTT
>TRBD2|few|TRBJ2-1|TRBV4-1
CASSQDGSGGYNEQFF
TGCGCCAGCAGCCAAGATGGTAGCGGGGGCTACAATGAGCAGTTCTTC
>.|.|TRBJ2-5|TRBV23-1
CASNSFDRRETQYF
TGCGCCAGCAATTCTTTCGATCGCCGGGAGACCCAGTACTTC
>.|.|TRBJ2-1|TRBV4-1
CASSQVSQGYNEQFF
TGCGCCAGCAGCCAAGTCTCCCAGGGGTACAATGAGCAGTTCTTC
>TRBD1|.|TRBJ1-5|TRBV12-5
CASEGQGNQPQHF
TGTGCTAGTGAGGGACAGGGGAATCAGCCCCAGCATTTT
>.|.|TRBJ2-3|TRBV7-2
CASSFGPVPTDTQYF
TGTGCCAGCAGCTTTGGCCCCGTTCCCACAGATACGCAGTATTTT
>.|.|TRBJ1-1|TRBV29-1
CSVWLVANTEAFF
TGCAGCGTTTGGCTGGTGGCGAACACTGAAGCTTTCTTT
>.|.|TRBJ2-3|TRBV28
CASSLGLGGLDTDTQYF
TGTGCCAGCAGTTTAGGGCTTGGGGGACTGGACACAGATACGCAGTATTTT
>.|.|TRBJ2-1|TRBV3-1/TRBV3-2
CASSLKRYPPQFF
TGTGCCAGCAGCCTCAAGAGGTATCCTCCCCAGTTCTTC
>.|.|TRBJ2-7|TRBV11-2
CASSLGIGLSGEQYF
TGTGCCAGCAGCTTAGGGATTGGGCTCAGTGGCGAGCAGTACTTC
>.|.|TRBJ2-7|TRBV7-2
CASSLRTNYEQYF
TGTGCCAGCAGCTTGAGGACTAACTACGAGCAGTACTTC
>TRBD1|.|TRBJ2-5|TRBV27
CASSSGQGPETQYF
TGTGCCAGCAGTTCGGGACAGGGGCCGGAGACCCAGTACTTC
>TRBD1|.|TRBJ1-4|TRBV7-9
CASSFPTGTNEKLFF
TGTGCCAGCAGCTTTCCGACAGGGACTAATGAAAAACTGTTTTTT
>TRBD2|.|TRBJ2-7|TRBV6-2/TRBV6-3
CASSYSISGGAYEQYF
TGTGCCAGCAGTTACTCGATTTCCGGGGGGGCGTACGAGCAGTACTTC
>.|.|TRBJ2-7|TRBV11-2
CASSVPGRRAYEQYF
TGTGCCAGCAGCGTACCGGGTCGGAGGGCCTACGAGCAGTACTTC
>.|.|TRBJ2-2|TRBV19
CASSKFRQENTGELFF
TGTGCCAGTAGTAAGTTTCGACAGGAGAACACCGGGGAGCTGTTTTTT
>TRBD1|.|TRBJ1-6|TRBV11-2
CASSLAGTGADSPLHF
TGTGCCAGCAGCTTAGCCGGGACAGGGGCTGATTCACCCCTCCACTTT
>TRBD2|.|TRBJ2-7|TRBV5-6
CASSLGLAGVTSSYEQYF
TGTGCCAGCAGCTTGGGGCTAGCGGGGGTCACTAGCTCCTACGAGCAGTACTTC
>TRBD1|.|TRBJ2-1|TRBV19
CASSIEGTGSYNEQFF
TGTGCCAGTAGTATAGAAGGGACAGGGTCCTACAATGAGCAGTTCTTC
>TRBD2|once|TRBJ2-7|TRBV5-4
CASSIGTSGSGYEQYF
TGTGCCAGCAGCATAGGGACTAGCGGGAGCGGGTACGAGCAGTACTTC
>.|.|TRBJ2-7|TRBV5-1
CASSLNTGSYEQYF
TGCGCCAGCAGCTTAAATACAGGCTCCTACGAGCAGTACTTC
>.|.|TRBJ1-5|TRBV12-3/TRBV12-4
CASPGRELWPQHF
TGTGCCAGCCCAGGGCGGGAACTTTGGCCCCAGCATTTT
>.|.|TRBJ2-7|TRBV18
CASSPPWPYEQYF
TGTGCCAGCTCACCACCGTGGCCCTACGAGCAGTACTTC
>.|few|TRBJ1-5|TRBV6-5
CASSSGESQPQHF
TGTGCCAGCAGTTCAGGGGAGAGCCAGCCCCAGCATTTT
>TRBD1|.|TRBJ2-7|TRBV6-1
CASSDTGGEWYF
TGTGCCAGCAGTGACACAGGGGGCGAATGGTACTTC
>TRBD1|.|TRBJ2-7|TRBV6-5
CASSRGQLSSYEQYF
TGTGCCAGCAGTAGGGGACAGCTAAGCTCCTACGAGCAGTACTTC
>.|once|TRBJ2-1|TRBV5-1
CASSLQGSRYNEQFF
TGCGCCAGCAGCTTACAGGGATCTCGTTACAATGAGCAGTTCTTC
>TRBD2|.|TRBJ2-1|TRBV19
CASSNPRRAGGPGSYNEQFF
TGTGCCAGTAGTAACCCCCGGCGGGCGGGAGGGCCAGGGTCCTACAATGAGCAGTTCTTC
>TRBD2|.|TRBJ2-3|TRBV25-1
CASSSLAGGTDTQYF
TGTGCCAGCAGCTCACTAGCGGGAGGTACAGATACGCAGTATTTT
>TRBD1|.|TRBJ2-5|TRBV7-9
CASSLAVTGGETQYF
TGTGCCAGCAGCTTAGCGGTCACAGGGGGAGAGACCCAGTACTTC
>.|.|TRBJ1-1|TRBV7-8
CASRPWTDNTEAFF
TGTGCCAGCCGCCCTTGGACAGACAACACTGAAGCTTTCTTT